Each of the 13 T cell receptor beta chains below was sequenced from the same sample in a study of blood T cell repertoires in COVID-19. Some clones are missing from TCRdb's copy, which holds only in-frame ones; the method was immunoSEQ multiplex PCR. The repertoire holds about 330,000 clones, with around 89% as singletons. Sequencing was performed on peripheral blood. Receptors were obtained from a woman between 45 and 65 years old with active or convalescent COVID-19.

The V and J genes are TRBV18 and TRBJ2-7; 7 nucleotides match TRBD1. The CDR3 loop spans 15 amino acids. Germline V gene lookup returns CDR1 KGHSH and CDR2 LQKENI. Trimming at V came to 1 base and at J to 3 bases, leaving 6 bases not matched to a gene. CDR3 sequence (DNA): TGTGCCAGCTCACCACGAGGGACAGAAGTCTACGAGCAGTACTTC. This codes for CASSPRGTEVYEQYF.

The rearrangement links TRBV28 to TRBJ1-2; D unclear. The germline CDR1 and CDR2 sequences are MDHEN and SYDVKM. The CDR3 has 14 amino acids. V lost 2 bases and J 4 bases, leaving 11 bases between the germline ends. For the CDR3, the DNA is TGTGCCAGCAGTTTAAGAGGGCGAGGCTATGGCTACACCTTC. As protein: CASSLRGRGYGYTF.

The gene calls are TRBV2 and TRBJ1-2; perhaps TRBD1 as D (5 bases). The CDR3 is made up of 15 amino acids. Germline loops: CDR1 SNHLY, CDR2 FYNNEI. Deletions cut 6 bases from V and 1 base from J, with 15 bases between. CDR3 sequence reads: CASRGSYRYNYGYTF. In nucleotides, the CDR3 is TGTGCCAGCAGGGGTTCTTACAGGTATAACTATGGCTACACCTTC. Variable domain in full (rest from reference TRBV2 and TRBJ1-2): EPEVTQTPSHQVTQMGQEVILRCVPISNHLYFYWYRQILGQKVEFLVSFYNNEISEKSEIFDDQFSVERPDGSNFTLKIRSTKLEDSAMYFCASRGSYRYNYGYTFGSGTRLTVV.

The V and J genes are TRBV10-3 and TRBJ2-1, with D possibly TRBD2 on 5 matching bases. Per germline, CDR1 ENHRY and CDR2 SYGVKD. The CDR3 spans 12 residues. V was clipped by 4 bases and J by 10 bases, with 11 bases between them. As DNA, the CDR3 is TGTGCCATCAGTGGGAGGTCGATAGAGCAGTTCTTC. It yields the protein CAISGRSIEQFF.

The rearrangement joins TRBV5-5 to TRBJ1-1; 9 nucleotides line up with TRBD1. The germline V gene has CDR1 SGHKS and CDR2 YYEKEE (reference sequence). The CDR3 runs 15 residues. V gave up 3 bases and J gave up 5 bases; unmatched junction bases: 8. The CDR3 region is CASSSATGGYTEAFF. CDR3 nucleotides: TGTGCCAGCAGCTCGGCTACAGGGGGCTATACTGAAGCTTTCTTT.

This clone was seen only a few times. The V gene is TRBV16, the J gene TRBJ1-4; D uncertain. The V and J ends lost 2 bases and 5 bases respectively, with 15 bases between them. The CDR3 sequence is 16 residues long. Germline V gene data show CDR1 as KGHSY and CDR2 as FQNENV. In nucleotides, the CDR3 is TGTGCCAGCAGCCAAGCCCGGGCAGGAGGGAATGAAAAACTGTTTTTT. This gives the protein CASSQARAGGNEKLFF.

The chain employs TRBV19 and TRBJ1-1, with D maybe TRBD1 (6 bases). Per the germline V gene, CDR1 is LNHDA and CDR2 is SQIVND (reference sequence). V was shortened by 0 bases and J by 11 bases, with 13 bases between the two germline ends. CDR3 length equals 13 residues. CDR3 sequence: CASSIDGRGLAFF. CDR3 bases: TGTGCCAGTAGTATAGATGGGCGGGGGCTGGCTTTCTTT.

The chain recombines TRBV27 with TRBJ2-7, with 8 bases aligning to TRBD2. Germline V gives CDR1 MNHEY, CDR2 SMNVEV (reference sequence). V was pared by 8 bases and J by 3 bases, with 6 bases of the junction left unmatched. The CDR3 is 13 amino acids. CDR3 nucleotide sequence: TGTGCCAGCCGACGTACTAGCGGCTACGAGCAGTACTTC. Translation gives CASRRTSGYEQYF.

V and J are TRBV9 and TRBJ2-3, with 10 bases that match TRBD1. This CDR3 comprises 17 residues. Germline V lookup: CDR1 SGDLS, CDR2 YYNGEE. The J segment lost 4 bases and the V segment lost 3 bases, leaving 11 bases of the junction unmatched. Written as DNA, the CDR3 is TGTGCCAGCAGCGCCACGGGACAGGGGTATAGGGCAGATACGCAGTATTTT. Its translation is CASSATGQGYRADTQYF.

The chain joins TRBV9 to TRBJ2-7; a weak D match, TRBD1 (5 bases). The CDR3 covers 14 residues. Per germline, CDR1 SGDLS and CDR2 YYNGEE. V lost 4 bases, J lost 9 bases, and 20 bases lay in between. CDR3: CASSPALQGGAQYF. In DNA, the CDR3 is TGTGCCAGCAGCCCGGCGCTCCAGGGTGGAGCGCAGTACTTC.

This clone occurred once. At the DNA level, this CDR3 is encoded by other sequences in the same sample as well. As DNA, the CDR3 is TGCGCCAGCAGCTTCTCCGGGGACTACAATGAGCAGTTCTTC. The encoded protein is CASSFSGDYNEQFF. The V gene is TRBV5-1, the J gene TRBJ2-1; TRBD2 is a possible D gene (5 bases). This CDR3 contains 14 residues. Germline loops: CDR1 SGHRS, CDR2 YFSETQ. The V end lost 2 bases, the J end lost 3 bases, and 9 bases lay between the germline ends.

This sequence joins TRBV30 and TRBJ1-5, with D tentatively TRBD1 (6 bases). This CDR3 comprises 12 residues. The V gene lost 2 bases and the J gene lost 6 bases, with 8 bases spanning the gap. The germline gives CDR1 GTSNPN, CDR2 SVGIG (reference sequence). In DNA form, the CDR3 reads TGTGCCTGGAGTCAGGGGAGTCAGCCCCAGCATTTT. This encodes CAWSQGSQPQHF.

In DNA, the CDR3 is TGTGCCAGCTCCCCTGGTAGCGGGGGGCCCTACAATGAGCAGTTCTTC. This gives the protein CASSPGSGGPYNEQFF. The rearrangement joins TRBV18 to TRBJ2-1; 10 nucleotides agree with TRBD2. The V segment lost 6 bases and the J segment 2 bases; nucleotides outside the gene matches: 7. The germline CDR1 and CDR2 sequences are KGHSH and LQKENI. The CDR3 spans 16 residues.